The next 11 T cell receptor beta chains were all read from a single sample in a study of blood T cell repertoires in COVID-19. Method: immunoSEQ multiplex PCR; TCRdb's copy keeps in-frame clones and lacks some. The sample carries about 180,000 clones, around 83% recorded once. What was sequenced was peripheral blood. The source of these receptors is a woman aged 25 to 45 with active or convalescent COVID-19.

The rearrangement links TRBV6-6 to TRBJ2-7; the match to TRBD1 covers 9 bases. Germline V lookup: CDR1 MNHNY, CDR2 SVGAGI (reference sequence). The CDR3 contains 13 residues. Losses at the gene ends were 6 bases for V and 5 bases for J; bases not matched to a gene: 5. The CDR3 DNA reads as TGTGCCAGCAGGGGACAGGGTTTGAACGAGCAGTACTTC. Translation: CASRGQGLNEQYF.

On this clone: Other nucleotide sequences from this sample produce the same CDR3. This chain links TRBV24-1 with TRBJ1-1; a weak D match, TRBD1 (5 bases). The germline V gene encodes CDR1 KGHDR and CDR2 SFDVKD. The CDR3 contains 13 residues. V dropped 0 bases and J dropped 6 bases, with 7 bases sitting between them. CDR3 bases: TGTGCCACCAGTGATTTGAGGGGCTCTGAAGCTTTCTTT. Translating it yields CATSDLRGSEAFF.

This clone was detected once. The CDR3 loop reads CASSPAGTRSHEQYF. The CDR3 DNA follows: TGTGCCAGCTCACCAGCCGGGACACGATCCCACGAGCAGTACTTC. The chain recombines TRBV18 with TRBJ2-7; a weak D match, TRBD1 (6 bases). Germline CDR1 and CDR2: KGHSH and LQKENI. Trimming took off 2 bases at V and 5 bases at J, with 16 bases between the two ends. The CDR3 sequence is 15 residues long.

CDR3 DNA sequence: TGTGCCAGCAGCTCGACAGGGGACTATGGCTACACCTTC. This encodes CASSSTGDYGYTF. The rearrangement joins TRBV28 to TRBJ1-2; 8 nucleotides match TRBD1. Germline V CDR1 and CDR2: MDHEN, SYDVKM. Trimming cost V 6 bases and J 3 bases; bases outside gene matches: 3. CDR3 length: 13 residues.

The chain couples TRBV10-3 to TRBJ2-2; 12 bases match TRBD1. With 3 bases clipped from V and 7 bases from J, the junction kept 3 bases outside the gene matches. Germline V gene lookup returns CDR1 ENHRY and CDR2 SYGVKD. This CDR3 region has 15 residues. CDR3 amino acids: CAISEGTGGHGELFF. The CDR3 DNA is TGTGCCATCAGTGAAGGGACAGGGGGCCACGGGGAGCTGTTTTTT.

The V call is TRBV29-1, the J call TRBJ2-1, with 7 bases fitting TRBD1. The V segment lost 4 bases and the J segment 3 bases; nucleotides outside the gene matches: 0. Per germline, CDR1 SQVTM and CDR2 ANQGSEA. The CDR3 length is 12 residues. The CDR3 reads CSVGTGYNEQFF. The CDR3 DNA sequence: TGCAGCGTTGGGACAGGCTACAATGAGCAGTTCTTC.

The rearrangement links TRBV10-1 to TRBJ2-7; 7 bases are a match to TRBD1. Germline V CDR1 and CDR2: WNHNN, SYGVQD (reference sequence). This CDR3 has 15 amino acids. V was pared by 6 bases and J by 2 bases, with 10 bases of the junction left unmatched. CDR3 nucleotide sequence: TGCGCCAGCAGCCCTCGGTCAGGACAGGCCTACGAGCAGTACTTC. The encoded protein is CASSPRSGQAYEQYF.

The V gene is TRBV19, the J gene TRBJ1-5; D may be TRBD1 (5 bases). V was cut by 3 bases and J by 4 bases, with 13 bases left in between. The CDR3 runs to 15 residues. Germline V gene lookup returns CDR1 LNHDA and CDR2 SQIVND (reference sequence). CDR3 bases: TGTGCCAGTAGTATTAGTAAAGGGGTAAATCAGCCCCAGCATTTT. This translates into CASSISKGVNQPQHF.

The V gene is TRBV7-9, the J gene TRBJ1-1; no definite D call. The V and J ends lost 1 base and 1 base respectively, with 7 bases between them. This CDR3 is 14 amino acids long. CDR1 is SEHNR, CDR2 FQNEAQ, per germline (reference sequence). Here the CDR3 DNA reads TGTGCCAGCAGCTTAGGACGGGGGAACACTGAAGCTTTCTTT. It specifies CASSLGRGNTEAFF. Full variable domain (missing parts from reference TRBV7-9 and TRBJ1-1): DTGVSQNPRHKITKRGQNVTFRCDPISEHNRLYWYRQTLGQGPEFLTYFQNEAQLEKSRLLSDRFSAERPKGSFSTLEIQRTEQGDSAMYLCASSLGRGNTEAFFGQGTRLTVV.

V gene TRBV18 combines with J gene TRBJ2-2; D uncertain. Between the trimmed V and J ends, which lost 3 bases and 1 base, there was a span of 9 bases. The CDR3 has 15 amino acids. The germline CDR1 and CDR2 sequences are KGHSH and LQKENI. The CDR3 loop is CASSPGSENTGELFF. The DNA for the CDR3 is TGTGCCAGCTCACCCGGGTCAGAGAACACCGGGGAGCTGTTTTTT.

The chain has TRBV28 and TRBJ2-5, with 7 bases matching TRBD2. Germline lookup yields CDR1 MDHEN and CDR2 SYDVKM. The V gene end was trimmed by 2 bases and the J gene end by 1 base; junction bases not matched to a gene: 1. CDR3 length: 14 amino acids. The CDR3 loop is CASSLGGGQETQYF. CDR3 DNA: TGTGCCAGCAGTTTAGGGGGGGGCCAAGAGACCCAGTACTTC.